This TCR beta chain was profiled in a study of blood T cell repertoires in COVID-19. About the study: The cDNA or gDNA used as material had been derived from T cells, B-cell-depleted T cells, or PBMCs.

Participants had their cohort set by participant-reported clinical history. In the original processing: By means of reference gene primer amplification, nucleated cell counts were estimated. Method: immunoSEQ multiplex PCR; TCRdb's copy keeps in-frame clones and lacks some. That table is the source of V, J and clone size, and D and trimming were worked out from the DNA. The sample consists of a few hundred thousand clones, almost 90% of them appearing once. This clone is a singleton in its sample. The material sequenced was PBMCs or T cells enriched from blood (not recorded which). This receptor was obtained from a woman between 18 and 30 years old with acute COVID-19.

CDR3: CASGTSEGYEQYF. CDR3 nucleotide sequence: TGTGCCAGCGGGACTAGCGAAGGCTACGAGCAGTACTTC. This rearrangement joins TRBV28 to TRBJ2-7; 10 bases line up with TRBD2. The CDR3 extends over 13 amino acids. Germline lookup yields CDR1 MDHEN and CDR2 SYDVKM. Trimming removed 8 bases from V and 3 bases from J; junction bases left unmatched: 4.